Following are 25 T cell receptor beta chains from one sample sequenced in a study of T cells in Graves' hyperthyroidism and ophthalmopathy. TCR beta CDR3 regions were amplified from RNA transcripts. TCR CDR3 regions were first amplified by RT-PCR with HTBI primers. MiXCR was run by TCRdb on the multiplex PCR reads, yielding one entry per CDR3 protein. The data hold 700,000 to 850,000 distinct CDR3 sequences, with about a third observed a single time. Sequenced material: blood. These receptors were obtained from a woman aged 35 to 49 with Graves' hyperthyroidism.

Notes on this clonotype: The junction departs from germline at one end; a sequencing error may be responsible. The genes are TRBV6-6 and TRBJ1-4; D possibly corresponds to TRBD1 (5 bases). CDR1 is MNHNY and CDR2 is SVGAGI in the germline V gene (reference sequence). This CDR3 has 12 residues. CDR3 bases: TGTGCCAGCAGTCCGGCGGGGGAAAAACTGGTTTTT. This codes for CASSPAGEKLVF.

This clonotype was detected only once. A single base separates this from a much larger clone, so it may be a read error. The gene calls are TRBV9 and TRBJ1-4, with D possibly matching TRBD1 (5 bases). The CDR3 contains 14 residues. V lost 0 bases and J 12 bases, leaving 15 bases between the germline ends. Germline CDR1 SGDLS, CDR2 YYNGEE. CDR3 loop: CASSVEGRGEELFF. CDR3 nucleotide sequence: TGTGCCAGCAGCGTAGAGGGAAGGGGAGAAGAACTGTTTTTT.

This clonotype has only a few counts. One end of the junction fails to match germline, which may point to a read error. The V and J genes are TRBV10-3 and TRBJ2-7; D might be TRBD2 (5 bases). CDR1 ENHRY and CDR2 SYGVKD come from the germline V gene. The CDR3 runs to 15 residues. The CDR3 protein is CASSEEEVRRAEQYF. The CDR3 nucleotides read TGTGCCAGCAGTGAAGAGGAGGTCCGCCGAGCCGAGCAGTACTTC.

This clonotype was seen more than once but under ten times. The chain is built from TRBV24-1 and TRBJ1-6; 9 bases fit TRBD1. Germline assignment: CDR1 KGHDR and CDR2 SFDVKD. V was clipped by 0 bases and J by 10 bases; unmatched bases: 21. CDR3 length: 21 amino acids. The CDR3 loop is CATSDLRIERQGDTSPSPLHF. CDR3 bases: TGTGCCACCAGTGATTTGCGAATCGAAAGACAGGGGGACACATCCCCCTCACCCCTCCACTTT.

The V gene is TRBV7-8, the J gene TRBJ1-2, with TRBD1 as a possible D gene (5 bases). Germline assignment: CDR1 SGHVS and CDR2 FQNEAQ. This CDR3 contains 14 residues. V was trimmed by 5 bases and J by 7 bases, leaving 17 bases between them. The CDR3, as DNA: TGTGCCAGCAGCCCACTCCCCGGGGGAGGTGGCTACACCTTC. Its translation is CASSPLPGGGGYTF.

V and J are TRBV29-1 and TRBJ2-7; possible D gene TRBD2, 5 bases. V lost 4 bases and J lost 6, with 19 bases in between. This CDR3 has 14 amino acids. Germline loops: CDR1 SQVTM, CDR2 ANQGSEA. CDR3 bases: TGCAGCGTTGGCCTTACGCCCGGGGTCCCCGAGCAGTACTTC. Residues: CSVGLTPGVPEQYF.

This clonotype was counted at least ten times. The chain employs TRBV10-3 and TRBJ1-3; the D gene is possibly TRBD1 (6 bases). Germline V CDR1 and CDR2: ENHRY, SYGVKD. The CDR3 has 14 amino acids. V shed 4 bases and J shed 0 bases, with 7 bases lying between them. The CDR3 DNA reads as TGTGCCATCAGTGGACAGGTCTCTGGAAACACCATATATTTT. Protein: CAISGQVSGNTIYF.

As regards this clonotype: The junction differs from germline at one of its ends, possibly a read error. The chain employs TRBV10-3 and TRBJ2-2, with 7 positions matching TRBD2. In germline, CDR1 is ENHRY, CDR2 SYGVKD. The CDR3 has 16 amino acids. CDR3 protein: CASSLLSGANTGELFF. In DNA form, the CDR3 reads TGTGCCAGCAGTTTATTAAGCGGGGCGAACACCGGGGAGCTGTTTTTT.

This clonotype occurred a few times. The J gene is TRBJ2-2, the V gene TRBV7-9; maybe TRBD1 (6 bases). V lost 5 bases, J lost 5 bases, and 15 bases lay in between. The CDR3 loop spans 15 amino acids. The germline gives CDR1 SEHNR, CDR2 FQNEAQ (reference sequence). This chain's CDR3 is CASSAVGAGTGELFF. CDR3 bases: TGTGCCAGCAGCGCCGTGGGGGCCGGGACCGGGGAGCTGTTTTTT.

This clonotype was seen many times. This sequence joins TRBV19 and TRBJ1-4; D is perhaps TRBD1 (5 bases). With 4 bases removed from V and 5 bases from J, the gap between germline ends came to 8 bases. This CDR3 is 13 amino acids long. Germline assignment: CDR1 LNHDA and CDR2 SQIVND (reference sequence). CDR3 sequence reads: CASSNQGNEKLFF. The CDR3, as DNA: TGTGCCAGTAGTAACCAGGGCAATGAAAAACTGTTTTTT. Full variable domain (missing parts from reference TRBV19 and TRBJ1-4): DGGITQSPKYLFRKEGQNVTLSCEQNLNHDAMYWYRQDPGQGLRLIYYSQIVNDFQKGDIAEGYSVSREKKESFPLTVTSAQKNPTAFYLCASSNQGNEKLFFGSGTQLSVL.

This clonotype was observed at least ten times. This sequence joins TRBV2 and TRBJ1-1; the D is unclear. Deletions cut 7 bases from V and 5 bases from J, with 14 bases between. Germline-derived CDR1 and CDR2 are SNHLY and FYNNEI. The CDR3 has 13 amino acids. CDR3 loop: CASTYTLRTEAFF. The CDR3, as DNA: TGTGCCAGCACCTATACGCTAAGAACTGAAGCTTTCTTT.

Many counts were recorded for this clonotype. The rearrangement uses TRBV2 and TRBJ1-1; 8 bases align to TRBD1. The J segment lost 5 bases and the V segment lost 2 bases, leaving 1 base of the junction unmatched. This CDR3 has 13 amino acids. Germline V gene data show CDR1 as SNHLY and CDR2 as FYNNEI. Here the CDR3 DNA reads TGTGCCAGCAGTGAAAACAGGGGGACTGAAGCTTTCTTT. Translated: CASSENRGTEAFF. The whole variable domain, remainder taken from reference TRBV2 and TRBJ1-1, is EPEVTQTPSHQVTQMGQEVILRCVPISNHLYFYWYRQILGQKVEFLVSFYNNEISEKSEIFDDQFSVERPDGSNFTLKIRSTKLEDSAMYFCASSENRGTEAFFGQGTRLTVV.

This chain uses TRBV20-1 with TRBJ1-2; maybe TRBD1 (5 bases). From germline, CDR1 is DFQATT and CDR2 SNEGSKA (reference sequence). The V and J ends lost 5 bases and 3 bases respectively, with 13 bases between them. This CDR3 has 13 amino acids. CDR3 protein: CSASRGGYYGYTF. The DNA of the CDR3 is TGCAGTGCTTCCCGGGGCGGGTACTATGGCTACACCTTC.

The rearrangement uses TRBV5-1 and TRBJ2-2; no clear D. The germline V and J ends were trimmed by 0 bases and 5 bases, with 11 bases remaining between them. The CDR3 length is 15 residues. CDR1 SGHRS and CDR2 YFSETQ come from the germline V gene. As DNA, the CDR3 is TGCGCCAGCAGCTTGGGTCGGGCCCTAACCGGGGAGCTGTTTTTT. Translating gives CASSLGRALTGELFF.

The rearrangement joins TRBV27 to TRBJ2-6; no firm D call. V was shortened by 2 bases and J by 2 bases, with 7 bases between the two germline ends. CDR1 is MNHEY, CDR2 SMNVEV, per germline (reference sequence). CDR3 length: 15 amino acids. This CDR3 reads CASSLRVAGANVLTF. The CDR3, as DNA: TGTGCCAGCAGTTTAAGGGTGGCTGGGGCCAACGTCCTGACTTTC. The full variable domain, rest sourced from reference TRBV27 and TRBJ2-6, is EAQVTQNPRYLITVTGKKLTVTCSQNMNHEYMSWYRQDPGLGLRQIYYSMNVEVTDKGDVPEGYKVSRKEKRNFPLILESPSPNQTSLYFCASSLRVAGANVLTFGAGSRLTVL.

This clonotype was detected a few times. This rearrangement joins TRBV6-5 to TRBJ2-7; D not resolved. Germline V gives CDR1 MNHEY, CDR2 SVGAGI. The CDR3 is 15 residues long. The V end was cut by 4 bases, the J end by 0 bases, with 13 bases between. The CDR3 protein is CASSSKRMSSYEQYF. As DNA, the CDR3 is TGTGCCAGCAGTTCAAAGCGTATGAGCTCCTACGAGCAGTACTTC.

CDR3 nucleotide sequence: TGTGCCAGCAGTTATGGGGCCGACCTTTTGAACACTGAAGCTTTCTTT. Its protein product is CASSYGADLLNTEAFF. The chain is built from TRBV6-5 and TRBJ1-1; D possibly corresponds to TRBD1 (5 bases). The CDR3 is made up of 16 amino acids. V was cut by 3 bases and J by 0 bases, with 14 bases left in between. Germline lookup yields CDR1 MNHEY and CDR2 SVGAGI.

Worth noting for this clonotype: The junction departs from the called germline gene at one end, perhaps through a read error. V gene TRBV29-1 combines with J gene TRBJ2-2; a possible D gene is TRBD2 (6 bases). CDR3 size: 13 residues. The germline V gene encodes CDR1 SQVTM and CDR2 ANQGSEA. CDR3 sequence: CSGVAVNSGELFF. The CDR3 DNA is TGCAGCGGGGTAGCGGTTAACAGCGGGGAGCTGTTTTTT.

The chain joins TRBV29-1 to TRBJ2-1, with 8 bases matching TRBD1. Losses at the gene ends were 4 bases for V and 2 bases for J; bases not matched to a gene: 10. Per the germline V gene, CDR1 is SQVTM and CDR2 is ANQGSEA. This CDR3 spans 16 amino acids. CDR3 residues: CSVGAFRTGTYNEQFF. DNA for the CDR3: TGCAGCGTTGGAGCATTTAGGACAGGGACCTACAATGAGCAGTTCTTC.

This clonotype was detected once. J is TRBJ2-3 and V is TRBV19; D is possibly TRBD1 (6 bases). This CDR3 comprises 17 residues. V lost 6 bases and J lost 0, with 19 bases in between. Germline V CDR1 and CDR2: LNHDA, SQIVND (reference sequence). CDR3 protein: CASRRNDRQKSTDTQYF. CDR3 nucleotide sequence: TGTGCCAGTAGAAGAAACGACAGGCAGAAAAGCACAGATACGCAGTATTTT.

This clonotype was seen a few times. V usage is TRBV11-3 and J usage is TRBJ2-5; D may correspond to TRBD1 or TRBD2 (5 bases each). The germline V and J ends were trimmed by 6 bases and 1 base, with 15 bases remaining between them. The germline V gene encodes CDR1 SGHNT and CDR2 YENEEA. The CDR3 covers 15 residues. In DNA form, the CDR3 reads TGTGCCAGCAGTTTCGGGGCGGACACCCAAGAGACCCAGTACTTC. This codes for CASSFGADTQETQYF.

In DNA, the CDR3 is TGTGCCAGTAGTCGACCGGGACAGGGCGGTTCACCCCTCCACTTT. Protein product: CASSRPGQGGSPLHF. The chain links TRBV19 to TRBJ1-6; 9 bases fit TRBD1. This CDR3 contains 15 residues. Losses at the gene ends were 5 bases for V and 9 bases for J; bases not matched to a gene: 8. CDR1 is LNHDA and CDR2 is SQIVND in the germline V gene (reference sequence).

This clonotype was counted a few times. This sequence joins TRBV12-3 or TRBV12-4 and TRBJ1-5; the D is unclear. V lost 0 bases and J 7 bases, leaving 10 bases between the germline ends. The CDR3 runs 14 residues. The CDR3 spells CASSLAEGSQPQHF. The CDR3 DNA is TGTGCCAGCAGTTTAGCCGAGGGTAGCCAGCCCCAGCATTTT.

The chain carries TRBV11-1 and TRBJ2-6; TRBD1 matches at 10 bases. Germline V lookup: CDR1 SGHAT, CDR2 FQDESV (reference sequence). The CDR3 contains 17 residues. V was clipped by 3 bases and J by 0 bases; unmatched bases: 2. The CDR3 sequence: CASSFGQGDSGANVLTF. DNA of the CDR3: TGTGCCAGCAGCTTCGGACAGGGGGACTCTGGGGCCAACGTCCTGACTTTC.

This clonotype came up a few times. The V call is TRBV19, the J call TRBJ1-1, with D hard to call. This CDR3 has 18 amino acids. V lost 1 base to trimming and J lost 0 bases, with 18 bases between them. Germline V gene lookup returns CDR1 LNHDA and CDR2 SQIVND (reference sequence). CDR3 bases: TGTGCCAGTAGTATAGTAGGAGGGAAGCCAAACATGAACACTGAAGCTTTCTTT. Translated, it gives CASSIVGGKPNMNTEAFF.